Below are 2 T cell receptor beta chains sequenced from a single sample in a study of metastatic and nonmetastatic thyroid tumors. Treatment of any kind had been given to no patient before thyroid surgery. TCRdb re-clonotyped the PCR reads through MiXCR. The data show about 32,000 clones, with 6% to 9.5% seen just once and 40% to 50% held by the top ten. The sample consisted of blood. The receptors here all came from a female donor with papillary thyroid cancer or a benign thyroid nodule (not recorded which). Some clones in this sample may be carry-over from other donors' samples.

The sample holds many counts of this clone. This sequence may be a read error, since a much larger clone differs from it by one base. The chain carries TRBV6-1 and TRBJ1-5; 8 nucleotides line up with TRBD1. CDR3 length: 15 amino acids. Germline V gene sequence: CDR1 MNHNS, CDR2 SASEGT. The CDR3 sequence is CASSQGANSNQPRHF. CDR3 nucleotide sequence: TGTGCCAGCAGTCAGGGGGCGAATAGCAATCAGCCCCGGCATTTT.

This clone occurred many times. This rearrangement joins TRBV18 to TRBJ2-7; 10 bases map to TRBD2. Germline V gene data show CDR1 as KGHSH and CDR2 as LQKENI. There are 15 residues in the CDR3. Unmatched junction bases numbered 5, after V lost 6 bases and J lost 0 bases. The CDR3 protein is CASSEASGGSYEQYF. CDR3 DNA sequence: TGTGCCAGCTCCGAAGCTAGCGGGGGCTCCTACGAGCAGTACTTC.